This T cell receptor (beta chain) comes out of a study of blood T cell repertoires in COVID-19. In the source study's methods: Amplified reference gene primers provided the basis for estimating nucleated cell counts. Sequenced by immunoSEQ multiplex PCR; TCRdb stores in-frame clones only, minus some. The V and J calls and clone size were taken over from that table, and D and trimming were inferred from the DNA. The sample contains 150,000 to 200,000 clones, over 80% of which appear only once. CDR3 length equals 15 residues. V lost 0 bases and J 4 bases, leaving 12 bases between the germline ends. Germline lookup yields CDR1 LGHNA and CDR2 YSLEER.

The chain is built from TRBV4-3 and TRBJ1-2; D is undetermined. The receptor was derived from an elderly woman with active or convalescent COVID-19. Sequencing input: peripheral blood. The CDR3 loop reads CASSQDRSNGYGYTF. In DNA form, the CDR3 reads TGCGCCAGCAGCCAAGATCGGTCGAATGGCTATGGCTACACCTTC.